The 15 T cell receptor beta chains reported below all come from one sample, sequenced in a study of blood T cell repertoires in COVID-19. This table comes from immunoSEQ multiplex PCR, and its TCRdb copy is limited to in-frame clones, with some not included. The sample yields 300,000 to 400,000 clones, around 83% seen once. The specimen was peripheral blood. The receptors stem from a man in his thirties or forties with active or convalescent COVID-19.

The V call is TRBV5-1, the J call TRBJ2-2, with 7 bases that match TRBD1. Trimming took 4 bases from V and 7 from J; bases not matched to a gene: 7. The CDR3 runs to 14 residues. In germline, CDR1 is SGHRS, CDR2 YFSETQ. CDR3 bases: TGCGCCAGCAGCACCGGACAGGTCGGCGGGGAGCTGTTTTTT. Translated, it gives CASSTGQVGGELFF.

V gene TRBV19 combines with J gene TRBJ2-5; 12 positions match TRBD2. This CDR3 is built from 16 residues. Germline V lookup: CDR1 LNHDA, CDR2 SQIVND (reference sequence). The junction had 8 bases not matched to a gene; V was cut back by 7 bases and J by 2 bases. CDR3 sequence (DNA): TGTGCCAGTAACCAACTAGCGGGAGGACCGCAAGAGACCCAGTACTTC. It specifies CASNQLAGGPQETQYF.

CDR3 region: CASSAGYQRSGEKLFF. As DNA, the CDR3 is TGTGCCAGCAGTGCGGGGTATCAGCGTAGCGGAGAAAAACTGTTTTTT. The chain combines TRBV6-1 with TRBJ1-4; unclear D gene. V gave up 4 bases and J gave up 8 bases, with 20 bases separating them. The CDR3 consists of 16 residues. Germline-derived CDR1 and CDR2 are MNHNS and SASEGT.

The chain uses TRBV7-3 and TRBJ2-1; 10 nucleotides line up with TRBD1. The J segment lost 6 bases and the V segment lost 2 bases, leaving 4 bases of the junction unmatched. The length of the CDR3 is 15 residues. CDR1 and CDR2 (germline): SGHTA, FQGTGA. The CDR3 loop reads CASSLAGQGSNEQFF. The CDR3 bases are TGTGCCAGCAGCTTAGCGGGACAGGGGAGCAATGAGCAGTTCTTC.

The CDR3, as DNA: TGTGCCAGCAGTTACTCGTCATATACGTGGGTGCCCAAGGGGACCGGGGAGCTGTTTTTT. Amino acid sequence: CASSYSSYTWVPKGTGELFF. This chain joins TRBV6-2 or TRBV6-3 and TRBJ2-2, with D possibly matching TRBD1 (5 bases). The CDR3 spans 20 residues. Germline loops: CDR1 MNHEY, CDR2 SVGEGT. V lost 0 bases, J lost 5 bases, and 25 bases lay in between.

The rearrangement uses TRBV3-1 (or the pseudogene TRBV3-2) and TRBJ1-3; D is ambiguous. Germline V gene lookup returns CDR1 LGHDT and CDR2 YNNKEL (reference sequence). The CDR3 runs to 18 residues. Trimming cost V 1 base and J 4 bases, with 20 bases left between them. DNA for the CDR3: TGTGCCAGCAGCCAAGTCGGAGGGTCCCCAATGGGAGGAAACACCATATATTTT. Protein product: CASSQVGGSPMGGNTIYF.

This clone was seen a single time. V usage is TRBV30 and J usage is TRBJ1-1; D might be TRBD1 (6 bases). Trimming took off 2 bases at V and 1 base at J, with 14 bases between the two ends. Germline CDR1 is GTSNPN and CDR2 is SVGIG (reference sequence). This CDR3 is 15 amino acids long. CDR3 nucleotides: TGTGCCTGGAGTATGCGGGGGCGGGGGAACACTGAAGCTTTCTTT. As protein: CAWSMRGRGNTEAFF.

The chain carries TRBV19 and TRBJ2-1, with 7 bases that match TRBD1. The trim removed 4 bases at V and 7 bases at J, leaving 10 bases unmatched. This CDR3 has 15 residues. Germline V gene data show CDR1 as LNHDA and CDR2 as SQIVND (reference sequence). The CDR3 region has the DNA TGTGCCAGTAGTACCTGGGACAGAGAGTCGAATGAGCAGTTCTTC. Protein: CASSTWDRESNEQFF.

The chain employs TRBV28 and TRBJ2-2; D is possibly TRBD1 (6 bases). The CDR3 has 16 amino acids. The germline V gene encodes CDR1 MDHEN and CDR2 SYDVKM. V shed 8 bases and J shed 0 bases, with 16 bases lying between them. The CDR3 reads CASQTTGLSNTGELFF. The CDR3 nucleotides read TGTGCCAGCCAGACCACAGGGCTCTCGAACACCGGGGAGCTGTTTTTT.

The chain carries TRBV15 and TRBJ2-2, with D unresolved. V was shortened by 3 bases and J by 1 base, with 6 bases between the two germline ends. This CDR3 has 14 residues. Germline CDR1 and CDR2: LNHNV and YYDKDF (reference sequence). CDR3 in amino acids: CATSSRQNTGELFF. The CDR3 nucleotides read TGTGCCACCAGCAGCAGGCAGAACACCGGGGAGCTGTTTTTT.

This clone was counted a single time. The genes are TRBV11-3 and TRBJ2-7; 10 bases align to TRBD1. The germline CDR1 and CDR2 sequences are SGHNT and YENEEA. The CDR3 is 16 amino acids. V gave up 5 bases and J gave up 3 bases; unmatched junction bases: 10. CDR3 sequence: CASSPTLGTGVYEQYF. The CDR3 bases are TGTGCCAGCAGCCCAACGTTGGGGACAGGGGTCTACGAGCAGTACTTC.

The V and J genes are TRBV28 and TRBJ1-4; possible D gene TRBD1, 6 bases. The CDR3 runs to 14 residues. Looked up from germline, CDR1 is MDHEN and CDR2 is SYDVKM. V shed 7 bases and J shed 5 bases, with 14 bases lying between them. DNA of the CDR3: TGTGCCAGCACCCCTGCAGGGGAGAATGAAAAACTGTTTTTT. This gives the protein CASTPAGENEKLFF.

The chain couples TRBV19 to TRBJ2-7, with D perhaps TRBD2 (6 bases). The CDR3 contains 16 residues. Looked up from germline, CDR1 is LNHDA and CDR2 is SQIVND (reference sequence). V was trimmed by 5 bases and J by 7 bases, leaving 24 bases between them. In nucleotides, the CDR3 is TGTGCCAGTAGTGCCTCCCGGGGGTTCTGGGTCGGGGAGCAGTACTTC. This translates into CASSASRGFWVGEQYF.

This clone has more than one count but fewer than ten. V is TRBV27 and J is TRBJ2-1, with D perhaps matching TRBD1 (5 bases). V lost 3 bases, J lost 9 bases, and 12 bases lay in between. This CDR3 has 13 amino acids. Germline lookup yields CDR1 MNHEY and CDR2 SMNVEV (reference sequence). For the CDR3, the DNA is TGTGCCAGCAGTTTGGGGCGACACGGTGAGCAGTTCTTC. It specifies CASSLGRHGEQFF.

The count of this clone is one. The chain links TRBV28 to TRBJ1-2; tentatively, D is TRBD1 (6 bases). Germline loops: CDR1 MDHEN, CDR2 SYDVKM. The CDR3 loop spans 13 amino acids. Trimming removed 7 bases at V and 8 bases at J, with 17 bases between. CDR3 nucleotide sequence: TGTGCCAGCATCCTAACAGGGCACGGGGGCTACACCTTC. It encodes CASILTGHGGYTF.